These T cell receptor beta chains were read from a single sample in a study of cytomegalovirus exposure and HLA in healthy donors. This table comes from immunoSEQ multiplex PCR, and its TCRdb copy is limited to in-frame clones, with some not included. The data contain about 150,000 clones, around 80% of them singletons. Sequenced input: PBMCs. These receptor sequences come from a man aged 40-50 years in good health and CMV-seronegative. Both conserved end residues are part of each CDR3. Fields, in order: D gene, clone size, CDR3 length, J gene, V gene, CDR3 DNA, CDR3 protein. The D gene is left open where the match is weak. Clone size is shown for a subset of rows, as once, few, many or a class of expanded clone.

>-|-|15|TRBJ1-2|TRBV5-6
TGTGCCAGCAGCTCAGGGACGGCGGGGGCCTATGGCTACACCTTC
CASSSGTAGAYGYTF
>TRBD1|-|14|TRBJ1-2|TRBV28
TGTGCCAGCCAGATCCCGGGACAGTTTATGGCCTACACCTTC
CASQIPGQFMAYTF
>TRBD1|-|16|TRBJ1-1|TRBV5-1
TGCGCCAGCAGCCAAAGGGGGCTAAGGGGAAACACTGAAGCTTTCTTT
CASSQRGLRGNTEAFF
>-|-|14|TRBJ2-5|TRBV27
TGTGCCAGCAGTTCAACAGGGTTCCCAGAGACCCAGTACTTC
CASSSTGFPETQYF
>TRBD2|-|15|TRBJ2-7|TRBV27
TGTGCCAGCAGTCCTATCCTAGCGGGAGACACCGAGCAGTACTTC
CASSPILAGDTEQYF
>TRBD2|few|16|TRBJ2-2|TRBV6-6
TGTGCCAGCACCGATAGCGGGAGGGGCCATACCGGGGAGCTGTTTTTT
CASTDSGRGHTGELFF
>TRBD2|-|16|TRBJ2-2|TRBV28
TGTGCCAGCATTCCTAGCGGGAGAGGCGGAACCGGGGAGCTGTTTTTT
CASIPSGRGGTGELFF
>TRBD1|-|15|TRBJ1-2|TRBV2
TGTGCCAGCAGTGTGGGACAGGGACGGACGCATGGCTACACCTTC
CASSVGQGRTHGYTF
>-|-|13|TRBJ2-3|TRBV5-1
TGCGCCAGCAGCTTAACTAGCACAGATACGCAGTATTTT
CASSLTSTDTQYF
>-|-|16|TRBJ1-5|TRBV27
TGTGCCAGCAGTTTAGGATACCAAAGGGGGAGTCAGCCCCAGCATTTT
CASSLGYQRGSQPQHF
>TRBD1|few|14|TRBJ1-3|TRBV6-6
TGTGCCAGCAGCCCAACAGGGGTGGGAAACACCATATATTTT
CASSPTGVGNTIYF
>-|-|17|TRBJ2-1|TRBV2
TGTGCCAGCAGTGAATCAATTCAGGAAGTCTCCTACAATGAGCAGTTCTTC
CASSESIQEVSYNEQFF